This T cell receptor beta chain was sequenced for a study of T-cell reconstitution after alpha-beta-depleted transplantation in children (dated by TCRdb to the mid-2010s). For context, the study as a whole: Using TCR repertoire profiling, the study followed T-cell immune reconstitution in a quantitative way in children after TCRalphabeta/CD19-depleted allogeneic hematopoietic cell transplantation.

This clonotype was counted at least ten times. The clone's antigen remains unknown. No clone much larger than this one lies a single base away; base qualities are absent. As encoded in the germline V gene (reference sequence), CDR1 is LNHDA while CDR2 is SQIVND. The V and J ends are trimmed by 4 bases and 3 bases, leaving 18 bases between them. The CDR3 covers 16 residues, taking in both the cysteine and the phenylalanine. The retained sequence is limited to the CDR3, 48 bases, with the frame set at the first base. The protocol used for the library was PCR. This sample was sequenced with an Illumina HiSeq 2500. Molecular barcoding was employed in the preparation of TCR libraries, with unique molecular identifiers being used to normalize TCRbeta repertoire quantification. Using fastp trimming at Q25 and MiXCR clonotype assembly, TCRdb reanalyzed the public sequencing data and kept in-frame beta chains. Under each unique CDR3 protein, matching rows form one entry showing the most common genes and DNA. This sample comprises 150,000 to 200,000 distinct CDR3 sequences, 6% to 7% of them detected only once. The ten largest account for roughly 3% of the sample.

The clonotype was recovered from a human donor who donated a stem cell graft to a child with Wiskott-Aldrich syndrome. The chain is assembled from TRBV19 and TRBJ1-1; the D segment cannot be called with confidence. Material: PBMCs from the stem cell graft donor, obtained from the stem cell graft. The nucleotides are TGTGCCAGTAGTACCCTCAGAAGTGGTCGTCACACTGAAGCTTTCTTT. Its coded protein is CASSTLRSGRHTEAFF.